This TCR beta chain was identified during a study of blood T cells in healthy people across ages. General study points: Strong correlation existed between TCR beta diversity and naive T cell percentage. The authors considered diversity estimates from one million T cells to be underestimates.

Next came a second PCR, run for roughly 6 to 11 cycles, which used a sample-barcoded 5' primer along with a J-beta primer mix. MiXCR was run by TCRdb on the 5' RACE reads, yielding one entry per CDR3 protein. The table records roughly 680,000 distinct CDR3 sequences, roughly half of them present only once. Turning to this clonotype: The antigen is not known.

The CDR3 runs to 19 residues. The V and J ends lost 0 bases and 5 bases, in that order; junction bases with no gene match: 11. Germline V CDR1 and CDR2: MGHRA, YSYEKL. Sequencing was carried out using blood. The V and J genes are TRBV4-1 and TRBJ2-3; TRBD2 agrees at 13 bases. The sequence derives from a woman aged 80 or older in good health. The CDR3 sequence is CASSQDRLTSGRRVDTQYF. The CDR3 DNA is TGCGCCAGCAGCCAAGATCGGTTGACTAGCGGGAGGCGAGTAGATACGCAGTATTTT.